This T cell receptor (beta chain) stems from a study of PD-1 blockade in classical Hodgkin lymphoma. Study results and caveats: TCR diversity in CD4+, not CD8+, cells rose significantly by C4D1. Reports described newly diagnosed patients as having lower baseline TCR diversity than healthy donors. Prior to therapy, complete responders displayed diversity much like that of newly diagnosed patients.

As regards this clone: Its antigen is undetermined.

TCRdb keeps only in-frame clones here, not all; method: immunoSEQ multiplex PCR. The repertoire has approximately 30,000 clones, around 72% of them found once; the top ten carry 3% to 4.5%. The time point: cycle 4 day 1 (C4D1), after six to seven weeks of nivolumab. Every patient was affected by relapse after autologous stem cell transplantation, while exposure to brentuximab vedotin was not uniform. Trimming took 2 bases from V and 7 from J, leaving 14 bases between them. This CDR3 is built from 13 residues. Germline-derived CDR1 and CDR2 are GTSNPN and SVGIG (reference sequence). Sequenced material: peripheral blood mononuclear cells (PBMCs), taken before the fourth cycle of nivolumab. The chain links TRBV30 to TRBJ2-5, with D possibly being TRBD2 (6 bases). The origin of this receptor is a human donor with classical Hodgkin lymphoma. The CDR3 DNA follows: TGTGCCTGGAGTACCTCTTTGGGGGGGACCCAGTACTTC. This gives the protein CAWSTSLGGTQYF.